Listed below are T cell receptor beta chains from one sample, sequenced in a study of T cell responses to AZD1222 COVID-19 vaccine. Sequenced by immunoSEQ multiplex PCR; TCRdb stores in-frame clones only, minus some. The table has roughly 56,000 clones, 80% to 90% seen once. This sample comprised peripheral blood, obtained on day 0 of AZD1222 vaccination. These receptors were collected from an adult in good health. Each CDR3 is given with its conserved first and last residue. A D gene is named only where the DNA matches it firmly. Clone size is shown for a subset of rows, as once, few, many or a class of expanded clone.

- | - | TRBJ1-6 | TRBV6-1 | TGTGCCAGCAGTGATGCAACCGGGGTAGGGATGGGGTCACCCCTCCACTTT | CASSDATGVGMGSPLHF
- | - | TRBJ2-2 | TRBV5-1 | TGCGCCAGCAGCCGAGGGACCGTGACATCGAGCACCGGGGAGCTGTTTTTT | CASSRGTVTSSTGELFF
- | - | TRBJ2-4 | TRBV4-1 | TGCGCCAGCAGCCAAGGTCACATAGCCAAAAACATTCAGTACTTC | CASSQGHIAKNIQYF
- | - | TRBJ2-1 | TRBV19 | TGTGCCAGTAGTATCACCGGACAGACTTACAATGAGCAGTTCTTC | CASSITGQTYNEQFF
- | TRBD2 | TRBJ2-7 | TRBV25-1 | TGTGCCAGCAGTGAATGGGGGGGGGCCTACGAGCAGTACTTC | CASSEWGGAYEQYF
few | - | TRBJ1-4 | TRBV4-2 | TGTGCCAGCAGCCAAGGGGGGGAGGCTAATGAAAAACTGTTTTTT | CASSQGGEANEKLFF
once | - | TRBJ2-2 | TRBV5-1 | TGCGCCAGCAGCTTGGGGATCACCGGGGAGCTGTTTTTT | CASSLGITGELFF
- | - | TRBJ1-3 | TRBV10-3 | TGTGCCATCAGTGAGTCGGGGGACAACTCTGGAAACACCATATATTTT | CAISESGDNSGNTIYF
- | TRBD1 | TRBJ1-2 | TRBV2 | TGTGCCACTAACAGGGGGCGTATCTATGGCTACACCTTC | CATNRGRIYGYTF
- | - | TRBJ2-7 | TRBV3-1/TRBV3-2 | TGTGCCAGCAGCCGGGATTCACAGTACGAGCAGTACTTC | CASSRDSQYEQYF
- | TRBD1 | TRBJ1-6 | TRBV4-1 | TGCGCCAGCAGCCAAGATCTTACAGGGGGAATTTCACCCCTCCACTTT | CASSQDLTGGISPLHF
- | TRBD1 | TRBJ2-3 | TRBV9 | TGTGCCAGCAGCCGGGGGCAGGGGGCGCAGGATACGCAGTATTTT | CASSRGQGAQDTQYF
- | TRBD1 | TRBJ2-5 | TRBV7-7 | TGTGCTAGCAGCCTTGACAGGGAAGAGACCCAGTACTTC | CASSLDREETQYF
- | TRBD1 | TRBJ1-2 | TRBV5-6 | TGTGCCAGCAGCTTGGTTGGACAGGCGACCTATGGCTACACCTTC | CASSLVGQATYGYTF
once | - | TRBJ2-5 | TRBV7-9 | TGTGCCAGCAGCTTAGCGGGGGGCCCAGGGGAGACCCAGTACTTC | CASSLAGGPGETQYF
- | - | TRBJ2-1 | TRBV4-1 | TGCGCCAGCAGCCAAGAAGTGCCAGGGTCGGGCAATGAGCAGTTCTTC | CASSQEVPGSGNEQFF
- | - | TRBJ1-1 | TRBV28 | TGTGCCAGCAGTTTGCCTCCGGGGGAAGGGAACACTGAAGCTTTCTTT | CASSLPPGEGNTEAFF
- | TRBD2 | TRBJ2-7 | TRBV19 | TGTGCCAGTAGTATTGGGACGACTAGCGGGGGGGCTTACGAGCAGTACTTC | CASSIGTTSGGAYEQYF
- | - | TRBJ2-7 | TRBV29-1 | TGCAGCGTTGGCGACGGCATCTACGAGCAGTACTTC | CSVGDGIYEQYF
- | - | TRBJ1-3 | TRBV28 | TGTGCCAGCAGTCCCCGGGGGTGGGGTGGAAACACCATATATTTT | CASSPRGWGGNTIYF
- | - | TRBJ1-5 | TRBV6-1 | TGTGCCAGCAGTGACAGTAATAGCAATCAGCCCCAGCATTTT | CASSDSNSNQPQHF
- | - | TRBJ2-7 | TRBV28 | TGTGCCAGCAGCAGAATACTGGGGCAGGGGAGATACGAGCAGTACTTC | CASSRILGQGRYEQYF
- | - | TRBJ1-4 | TRBV6-5 | TGTGCCAGCGGGAGGGGATTGAATACTAATGAAAAACTGTTTTTT | CASGRGLNTNEKLFF
- | - | TRBJ1-4 | TRBV28 | TGTGCCAGTGAACAGGGAAATGAAAAACTGTTTTTT | CASEQGNEKLFF
once | - | TRBJ1-5 | TRBV30 | TGTGCCTGGAGTGCCATTTTGGGGACACACGCCCGGAATCAGCCCCAGCATTTT | CAWSAILGTHARNQPQHF
few | - | TRBJ1-5 | TRBV6-5 | TGTGCCAGCACCGACCGGGTATCGGGCAATCAGCCCCAGCATTTT | CASTDRVSGNQPQHF
once | - | TRBJ2-2 | TRBV11-3 | TGTGCCAGCAGCCAATACAGAACCGGGGAGCTGTTTTTT | CASSQYRTGELFF
once | - | TRBJ1-2 | TRBV4-2 | TGTGCCAGCAGCCAAGATGGGGCCTCCACCTATGGCTACACCTTC | CASSQDGASTYGYTF
- | TRBD1 | TRBJ2-2 | TRBV5-6 | TGTGCCAGCAGTTACGGGACAGGGAACACCGGGGAGCTGTTTTTT | CASSYGTGNTGELFF
once | TRBD2 | TRBJ2-3 | TRBV13 | TGTGCCAGCAGCCCCGGGGGGGAGGGCGGCCCAGGCGGAGATACGCAGTATTTT | CASSPGGEGGPGGDTQYF
- | - | TRBJ1-1 | TRBV28 | TGTGCCAGCAGTTTATATTGGGGTTCCGAAGCTTTCTTT | CASSLYWGSEAFF
- | - | TRBJ1-5 | TRBV28 | TGTGCCAGCAGTCCTAGACAGATAGATCAGCCCCAGCATTTT | CASSPRQIDQPQHF
- | - | TRBJ2-3 | TRBV5-1 | TGCGCCAGCGATCAGGGGGGCGCAGATACGCAGTATTTT | CASDQGGADTQYF
- | - | TRBJ2-2 | TRBV5-4 | TGTGCCAGCAGCTTGACCCCCCGAAGAGGAAGCGCCGGGGAGCTGTTTTTT | CASSLTPRRGSAGELFF
few | - | TRBJ1-5 | TRBV6-1 | TGTGCCAGCAGTGAACAAGGACAGACCAATCAGCCCCAGCATTTT | CASSEQGQTNQPQHF
- | - | TRBJ2-6 | TRBV3-1/TRBV3-2 | TGTGCCAGCAGCCAAGAAAACTCTGGGGCCAACGTCCTGACTTTC | CASSQENSGANVLTF
- | TRBD1 | TRBJ1-5 | TRBV28 | TGTGCCAGCAGTCCCCCGGGACAGGGTCCGTACAATCAGCCCCAGCATTTT | CASSPPGQGPYNQPQHF
- | TRBD2 | TRBJ2-7 | TRBV7-2 | TGTGCCAGCAGCTGGACCGGGACTAGCGGGTCCTACGAGCAGTACTTC | CASSWTGTSGSYEQYF
- | TRBD1 | TRBJ1-2 | TRBV6-5 | TGTGCCAGCAGCCAGGGGGTCTATGGCTACACCTTC | CASSQGVYGYTF
once | - | TRBJ1-1 | TRBV30 | TGTGCCTGGAGATCGGGCCTCAACACTGAAGCTTTCTTT | CAWRSGLNTEAFF
once | - | TRBJ2-4 | TRBV21-1 | TGTGCCAGCAGCAAAGAATTTGGGGGGGTAGCCAAAAACATTCAGTACTTC | CASSKEFGGVAKNIQYF
- | TRBD2 | TRBJ2-1 | TRBV4-1 | TGCGCCAGCAGCCAAGCGGTTTTGCGTGCTAGCGGGGTTAACAATGAGCAGTTCTTC | CASSQAVLRASGVNNEQFF
- | TRBD1 | TRBJ2-2 | TRBV28 | TGTGCCAGCAGCCTCTTCAGTGGGACAGGGGTCGGGGAGCTGTTTTTT | CASSLFSGTGVGELFF
- | - | TRBJ2-7 | TRBV6-8 | TGTGCCAGCAGTTACTCGCGGCGCCAGGGGCGGGACGAGCAGTACTTC | CASSYSRRQGRDEQYF
- | - | TRBJ2-4 | TRBV12-3/TRBV12-4 | TGTGCCAGCAGTTGGATCGGGGACATTCAGTACTTC | CASSWIGDIQYF